This T cell receptor beta chain was identified in a study of cytomegalovirus exposure and HLA in healthy donors. Findings of the study overall: A later analysis linked a missense DCLRE1C variant to TCR beta V- and J-gene trimming. Among the sequence variants, a highly shared cluster was likely an artifact of sequencing.

Trimming took 10 bases from V and 10 from J; bases not matched to a gene: 6. The CDR3 has 11 amino acids. The V gene's germline CDR1 is LNHDA and CDR2 SQIVND (reference sequence). Details on this clone: Antigen specificity is unknown.

The study ran its PCR with 60 Vbeta and 13 Jbeta primers. Clones were read by immunoSEQ multiplex PCR, and TCRdb kept only the in-frame ones, dropping some. This sample has roughly 150,000 clones, with roughly 80% found just once. This TCR derives from a man between 25 and 39 years old in good health and CMV-seronegative. This chain links TRBV19 with TRBJ1-1; 10 positions match TRBD1. Source material: PBMCs. This chain's CDR3 is CANTGTGVAFF. CDR3 in DNA: TGTGCCAATACCGGGACAGGGGTAGCTTTCTTT.